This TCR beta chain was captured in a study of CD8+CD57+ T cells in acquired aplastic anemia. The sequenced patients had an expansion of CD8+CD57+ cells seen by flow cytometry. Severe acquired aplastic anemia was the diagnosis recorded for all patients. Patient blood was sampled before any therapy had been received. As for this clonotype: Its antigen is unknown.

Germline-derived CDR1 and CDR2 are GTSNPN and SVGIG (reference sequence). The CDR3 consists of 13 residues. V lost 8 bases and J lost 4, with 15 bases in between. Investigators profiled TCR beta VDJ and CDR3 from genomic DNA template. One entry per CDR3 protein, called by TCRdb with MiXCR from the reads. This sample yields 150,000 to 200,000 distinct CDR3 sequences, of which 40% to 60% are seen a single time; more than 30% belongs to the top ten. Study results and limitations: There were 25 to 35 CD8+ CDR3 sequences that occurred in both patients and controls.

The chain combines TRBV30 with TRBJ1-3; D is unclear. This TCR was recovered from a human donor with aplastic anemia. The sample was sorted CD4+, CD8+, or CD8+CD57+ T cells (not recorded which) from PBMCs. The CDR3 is CARTGITGNTIYF. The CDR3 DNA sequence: TGTGCCCGAACCGGGATAACAGGAAACACCATATATTTT.